What follows describes a single T cell receptor (beta chain). Antigen specificity is unknown. This sample was taken from a study of T-cell reconstitution after alpha-beta-depleted transplantation in children. Study-wide points: Where some patients showed high TCRbeta diversity at day 60, it came from recipient T cells and thymic progenitors that had survived. Newly produced T cells mostly provided counts and TCRbeta diversity after one year, as hyperexpanded clones declined. Two months or so post-transplant, alpha-beta T cells reportedly derived from several hundred expanded graft clones.

The TCRbeta library was prepared with unique molecular identifiers. TCRdb reprocessed the PCR reads with MiXCR, giving one entry per CDR3 protein. The sample has some 450,000 distinct CDR3 sequences, approximately 41% seen once. The CDR3 consists of 14 residues. The ends were cut back, 0 bases at V and 5 bases at J, with 8 bases in the middle. Germline V lookup: CDR1 MNHEY, CDR2 SVGAGI. Material: PBMCs, obtained before TCRalphabeta/CD19-depleted stem cell transplant. The source is a girl aged 2 to 10 with aplastic anemia, due to receive a stem cell transplant. V usage is TRBV6-5 and J usage is TRBJ1-5; D might be TRBD1 (6 bases). The CDR3 protein is CASSYSGGDQPQHF. As DNA, the CDR3 is TGTGCCAGCAGTTACTCAGGGGGGGATCAGCCCCAGCATTTT.